The rows below give T cell receptor beta chains drawn from one sample of a study of beta chain features in type 1 diabetes. Only in-frame clones appear in the TCRdb table, and some are missing; sequencing was by immunoSEQ multiplex PCR. Seen here are a few hundred thousand clones, around 22% observed once, and the top ten hold around 0.013%. Input material: naive CD4+ T cells from blood. The origin of the receptors is a woman aged 25 to 39 with type 1 diabetes. Each CDR3 is given with its conserved first and last residue. D genes are given only for firm matches. Clone size is shown for a subset of rows, as once, few, many or a class of expanded clone.

J gene: TRBJ2-7; clone size: -; D gene: -; V gene: TRBV4-1; CDR3 protein: CASSKEQGAVEQYF; CDR3 DNA: TGCGCCAGCAGCAAAGAACAGGGAGCGGTCGAGCAGTACTTC
J gene: TRBJ2-2; clone size: few; D gene: TRBD1; V gene: TRBV2; CDR3 protein: CASRHSGQGAGELFF; CDR3 DNA: TGTGCCAGCAGACATTCGGGACAGGGGGCCGGGGAGCTGTTTTTT
J gene: TRBJ1-5; clone size: few; D gene: -; V gene: TRBV6-1; CDR3 protein: CASSSGVASNQPQHF; CDR3 DNA: TGTGCCAGCAGTTCAGGGGTTGCGAGCAATCAGCCCCAGCATTTT
J gene: TRBJ2-1; clone size: few; D gene: TRBD2; V gene: TRBV30; CDR3 protein: CAWSVLAVHNEQFF; CDR3 DNA: TGTGCCTGGAGTGTACTAGCGGTCCACAATGAGCAGTTCTTC
J gene: TRBJ2-1; clone size: -; D gene: TRBD1; V gene: TRBV30; CDR3 protein: CAWSVPGTVRYNEQFF; CDR3 DNA: TGTGCCTGGAGTGTACCCGGGACAGTTAGATACAATGAGCAGTTCTTC
J gene: TRBJ2-3; clone size: -; D gene: TRBD2; V gene: TRBV2; CDR3 protein: CASKRLAGEDTQYF; CDR3 DNA: TGTGCCAGCAAGAGACTAGCGGGAGAAGATACGCAGTATTTT
J gene: TRBJ2-1; clone size: few; D gene: TRBD2; V gene: TRBV30; CDR3 protein: CAWSDGLGYEQFF; CDR3 DNA: TGTGCCTGGAGTGACGGACTAGGCTATGAGCAGTTCTTC
J gene: TRBJ2-1; clone size: -; D gene: TRBD1; V gene: TRBV29-1; CDR3 protein: CSVRQGLEFF; CDR3 DNA: TGCAGCGTAAGACAGGGGTTGGAGTTCTTC
J gene: TRBJ1-5; clone size: few; D gene: -; V gene: TRBV30; CDR3 protein: CAWRARGWGNQPQHF; CDR3 DNA: TGTGCCTGGAGGGCGCGGGGATGGGGCAATCAGCCCCAGCATTTT
J gene: TRBJ1-2; clone size: -; D gene: -; V gene: TRBV27; CDR3 protein: CASSSEGVYGYTF; CDR3 DNA: TGTGCCAGCAGTTCCGAGGGGGTTTATGGCTACACCTTC
J gene: TRBJ2-1; clone size: -; D gene: TRBD1; V gene: TRBV10-3; CDR3 protein: CAISEAGQGSNEQFF; CDR3 DNA: TGTGCCATCAGTGAAGCGGGACAGGGCTCCAATGAGCAGTTCTTC
J gene: TRBJ1-5; clone size: few; D gene: TRBD1; V gene: TRBV15; CDR3 protein: CATSRGITGGDQPQHF; CDR3 DNA: TGTGCCACCAGCAGAGGAATTACAGGGGGGGATCAGCCCCAGCATTTT
J gene: TRBJ1-1; clone size: few; D gene: -; V gene: TRBV4-1; CDR3 protein: CAIRGPNTEAFF; CDR3 DNA: TGCGCCATCCGCGGGCCGAACACTGAAGCTTTCTTT
J gene: TRBJ1-1; clone size: -; D gene: TRBD1; V gene: TRBV13; CDR3 protein: CASSDSGQGTEAFF; CDR3 DNA: TGTGCCAGCAGCGACTCGGGACAGGGCACTGAAGCTTTCTTT
J gene: TRBJ2-3; clone size: few; D gene: TRBD2; V gene: TRBV7-9; CDR3 protein: CASSLMSGITDTQYF; CDR3 DNA: TGTGCCAGCAGCTTAATGAGCGGGATTACAGATACGCAGTATTTT
J gene: TRBJ2-7; clone size: few; D gene: TRBD1; V gene: TRBV11-2; CDR3 protein: CASSTLRAGGEEWYEQYF; CDR3 DNA: TGTGCCAGCAGCACCCTCAGGGCAGGGGGCGAAGAGTGGTACGAGCAGTACTTC
J gene: TRBJ2-5; clone size: few; D gene: -; V gene: TRBV2; CDR3 protein: CASSDTGNETQYF; CDR3 DNA: TGTGCCAGCAGTGACACCGGTAACGAGACCCAGTACTTC
J gene: TRBJ2-7; clone size: -; D gene: TRBD1; V gene: TRBV18; CDR3 protein: CASSPKSKGQWNEQYF; CDR3 DNA: TGTGCCAGCTCACCAAAGTCCAAGGGACAGTGGAACGAGCAGTACTTC
J gene: TRBJ2-7; clone size: -; D gene: -; V gene: TRBV10-3; CDR3 protein: CAIGSTQKPTYEQYF; CDR3 DNA: TGTGCCATCGGGTCGACACAGAAGCCAACTTACGAGCAGTACTTC
J gene: TRBJ1-2; clone size: -; D gene: -; V gene: TRBV30; CDR3 protein: CAKDRDSNYGYTF; CDR3 DNA: TGTGCCAAAGACAGAGATTCTAACTATGGCTACACCTTC
J gene: TRBJ1-2; clone size: few; D gene: -; V gene: TRBV5-4; CDR3 protein: CASSLLVTATDYGYTF; CDR3 DNA: TGTGCCAGCAGCTTGCTTGTGACAGCGACTGACTATGGCTACACCTTC
J gene: TRBJ2-3; clone size: -; D gene: TRBD2; V gene: TRBV6-1; CDR3 protein: CASRRTSGSTDTQYF; CDR3 DNA: TGTGCCAGCAGGAGGACTAGCGGGAGCACAGATACGCAGTATTTT
J gene: TRBJ2-3; clone size: -; D gene: TRBD2; V gene: TRBV18; CDR3 protein: CASSQGLAGTDTQYF; CDR3 DNA: TGTGCCAGCTCACAGGGACTAGCGGGCACAGATACGCAGTATTTT
J gene: TRBJ1-2; clone size: few; D gene: -; V gene: TRBV19; CDR3 protein: CASSIGGRYGYTF; CDR3 DNA: TGTGCCAGTAGTATAGGAGGCCGCTATGGCTACACCTTC
J gene: TRBJ2-7; clone size: -; D gene: TRBD1; V gene: TRBV30; CDR3 protein: CAWFRDSEQYF; CDR3 DNA: TGTGCCTGGTTCCGGGACAGCGAGCAGTACTTC
J gene: TRBJ2-3; clone size: few; D gene: TRBD2; V gene: TRBV5-8; CDR3 protein: CASSLSTETSASTDTQYF; CDR3 DNA: TGTGCCAGCAGCCTCAGCACCGAGACTAGCGCAAGCACAGATACGCAGTATTTT
J gene: TRBJ2-2; clone size: -; D gene: TRBD1; V gene: TRBV18; CDR3 protein: CASSPGQRTGELFF; CDR3 DNA: TGTGCCAGCTCACCGGGACAGAGGACCGGGGAGCTGTTTTTT
J gene: TRBJ1-4; clone size: few; D gene: TRBD1; V gene: TRBV28; CDR3 protein: CASSPTGGWEKLFF; CDR3 DNA: TGTGCCAGCAGCCCTACAGGGGGATGGGAAAAACTGTTTTTT
J gene: TRBJ2-5; clone size: few; D gene: TRBD2; V gene: TRBV28; CDR3 protein: CASSLTMGLARKTQYF; CDR3 DNA: TGTGCCAGCAGTTTAACAATGGGACTAGCTAGGAAGACCCAGTACTTC
J gene: TRBJ1-4; clone size: -; D gene: TRBD1; V gene: TRBV30; CDR3 protein: CAWSKPGQRNEKLFF; CDR3 DNA: TGTGCCTGGAGTAAACCGGGACAGCGAAATGAAAAACTGTTTTTT
J gene: TRBJ2-7; clone size: few; D gene: -; V gene: TRBV28; CDR3 protein: CASTRYYEQYF; CDR3 DNA: TGTGCCAGCACCCGGTACTACGAGCAGTACTTC
J gene: TRBJ1-1; clone size: few; D gene: TRBD1; V gene: TRBV11-1; CDR3 protein: CASSPLTGVSTEAFF; CDR3 DNA: TGTGCCAGCAGCCCCCTGACAGGGGTGAGCACTGAAGCTTTCTTT
J gene: TRBJ1-2; clone size: -; D gene: TRBD1; V gene: TRBV5-6; CDR3 protein: CASSLGTGQAGYTF; CDR3 DNA: TGTGCCAGCAGCTTGGGGACAGGGCAAGCTGGCTACACCTTC
J gene: TRBJ2-2; clone size: few; D gene: TRBD2; V gene: TRBV7-3; CDR3 protein: CASSLSGSNTGELFF; CDR3 DNA: TGTGCCAGCAGCCTTAGCGGGTCGAACACCGGGGAGCTGTTTTTT
J gene: TRBJ2-7; clone size: -; D gene: TRBD2; V gene: TRBV5-1; CDR3 protein: CASSSGLASYEQYF; CDR3 DNA: TGCGCCAGCAGCTCGGGACTAGCCTCCTACGAGCAGTACTTC
J gene: TRBJ2-3; clone size: once; D gene: TRBD2; V gene: TRBV29-1; CDR3 protein: CSVEGVAGVTDTQYF; CDR3 DNA: TGCAGCGTTGAAGGAGTAGCGGGGGTCACAGATACGCAGTATTTT
J gene: TRBJ2-7; clone size: -; D gene: -; V gene: TRBV30; CDR3 protein: CAWTSSYEQYF; CDR3 DNA: TGTGCCTGGACGAGCTCCTACGAGCAGTACTTC
J gene: TRBJ2-4; clone size: few; D gene: TRBD2; V gene: TRBV13; CDR3 protein: CASSLLAGLAKNIQYF; CDR3 DNA: TGTGCCAGCAGCTTGCTAGCGGGATTAGCCAAAAACATTCAGTACTTC
J gene: TRBJ2-1; clone size: -; D gene: TRBD2; V gene: TRBV4-1; CDR3 protein: CASSQPTSGGDNEQFF; CDR3 DNA: TGCGCCAGCAGCCAACCTACTAGCGGGGGGGACAATGAGCAGTTCTTC
J gene: TRBJ2-1; clone size: -; D gene: TRBD1; V gene: TRBV15; CDR3 protein: CATSRDPGGNEQFF; CDR3 DNA: TGTGCCACCAGCCGGGACCCAGGGGGCAATGAGCAGTTCTTC
J gene: TRBJ2-2; clone size: -; D gene: TRBD2; V gene: TRBV9; CDR3 protein: CASSVGTTSGFTGELFF; CDR3 DNA: TGTGCCAGCAGCGTAGGGACGACTAGCGGATTCACCGGGGAGCTGTTTTTT
J gene: TRBJ2-7; clone size: -; D gene: TRBD1; V gene: TRBV29-1; CDR3 protein: CSVEEARDRASGEQYF; CDR3 DNA: TGCAGCGTTGAAGAAGCCCGGGACAGGGCTTCGGGCGAGCAGTACTTC
J gene: TRBJ2-1; clone size: -; D gene: TRBD1; V gene: TRBV9; CDR3 protein: CASSKQGAGYYNEQFF; CDR3 DNA: TGTGCCAGCAGCAAACAGGGGGCAGGCTACTACAATGAGCAGTTCTTC
J gene: TRBJ2-4; clone size: few; D gene: TRBD1; V gene: TRBV4-1; CDR3 protein: CASSGTGSIQYF; CDR3 DNA: TGCGCCAGCAGCGGGACAGGGAGCATTCAGTACTTC
J gene: TRBJ2-1; clone size: few; D gene: TRBD2; V gene: TRBV7-3; CDR3 protein: CASSRSSGSSYEQFF; CDR3 DNA: TGTGCCAGCAGCAGGTCTAGCGGGAGTAGCTATGAGCAGTTCTTC
J gene: TRBJ2-1; clone size: -; D gene: TRBD2; V gene: TRBV5-4; CDR3 protein: CASSLGTNNEQFF; CDR3 DNA: TGTGCCAGCAGCTTAGGGACTAACAATGAGCAGTTCTTC
J gene: TRBJ1-4; clone size: once; D gene: TRBD1; V gene: TRBV5-1; CDR3 protein: CASSSRQGREKLFF; CDR3 DNA: TGCGCCAGCAGCTCCCGACAGGGTCGGGAAAAACTGTTTTTT
J gene: TRBJ2-6; clone size: few; D gene: TRBD1; V gene: TRBV7-2; CDR3 protein: CASTWTGVSGANVLTF; CDR3 DNA: TGTGCCAGCACCTGGACAGGGGTATCTGGGGCCAACGTCCTGACTTTC
J gene: TRBJ1-2; clone size: few; D gene: TRBD1; V gene: TRBV5-1; CDR3 protein: CASSFDPGTGGEGYTF; CDR3 DNA: TGCGCCAGCAGCTTCGACCCCGGGACAGGGGGTGAAGGCTACACCTTC
J gene: TRBJ1-5; clone size: -; D gene: TRBD1; V gene: TRBV6-6; CDR3 protein: CASSIPGDRAYQPQHF; CDR3 DNA: TGTGCCAGCAGTATTCCGGGGGACAGGGCTTATCAGCCCCAGCATTTT
J gene: TRBJ2-1; clone size: few; D gene: TRBD2; V gene: TRBV7-9; CDR3 protein: CASSLVLAGNNEQFF; CDR3 DNA: TGTGCCAGCAGCTTAGTACTAGCGGGCAACAATGAGCAGTTCTTC
J gene: TRBJ2-3; clone size: -; D gene: -; V gene: TRBV29-1; CDR3 protein: CSVRDFSTDTQYF; CDR3 DNA: TGCAGCGTGCGGGATTTTAGCACAGATACGCAGTATTTT
J gene: TRBJ2-7; clone size: few; D gene: -; V gene: TRBV4-1; CDR3 protein: CASSREGGILSSYEQYF; CDR3 DNA: TGCGCCAGCAGCCGGGAAGGAGGGATACTTAGCTCCTACGAGCAGTACTTC
J gene: TRBJ2-1; clone size: few; D gene: -; V gene: TRBV6-5; CDR3 protein: CASSYGPRGMIDEQFF; CDR3 DNA: TGTGCCAGCAGTTACGGCCCCCGGGGGATGATAGATGAGCAGTTCTTC
J gene: TRBJ2-7; clone size: few; D gene: TRBD2; V gene: TRBV18; CDR3 protein: CASSTGTSGTYEQYF; CDR3 DNA: TGTGCCAGCTCAACTGGGACTAGCGGGACCTACGAGCAGTACTTC